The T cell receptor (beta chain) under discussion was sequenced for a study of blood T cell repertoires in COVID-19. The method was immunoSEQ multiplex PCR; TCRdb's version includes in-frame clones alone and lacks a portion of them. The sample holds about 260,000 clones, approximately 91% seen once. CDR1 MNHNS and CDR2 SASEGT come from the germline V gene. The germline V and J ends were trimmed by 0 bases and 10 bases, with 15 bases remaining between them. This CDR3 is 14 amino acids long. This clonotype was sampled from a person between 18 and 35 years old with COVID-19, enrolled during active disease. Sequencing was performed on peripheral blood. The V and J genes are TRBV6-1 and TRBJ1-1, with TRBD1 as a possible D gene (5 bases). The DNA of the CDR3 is TGTGCCAGCAGTGAAGCAGGCCCCAGGGAGGGAGCTTTCTTT. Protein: CASSEAGPREGAFF.